These 4 T cell receptor beta chains were sequenced from one sample in a study of T cells of healthy individuals. TCRdb called the 5' RACE reads again in MiXCR, with one record for every CDR3 protein. Of around 63,000 distinct CDR3 sequences listed, 15% to 20% are singletons. These receptors came from a human donor in good health.

The rearrangement joins TRBV4-3 to TRBJ1-2, with TRBD1 as a possible D gene (5 bases). Germline V gene data show CDR1 as LGHNA and CDR2 as YSLEER. V was cut by 0 bases and J by 4 bases, with 12 bases left in between. This CDR3 has 15 amino acids. The CDR3: CASSQDPLGVYGYTF. The CDR3 DNA reads as TGCGCCAGCAGCCAAGATCCGTTGGGGGTCTATGGCTACACCTTC.

This clonotype appeared many times. CDR3 loop: CASSGGATDTQYF. The CDR3 DNA is TGTGCCAGCAGCGGGGGGGCCACAGATACGCAGTATTTT. The chain recombines TRBV6-4 with TRBJ2-3; 8 nucleotides align to TRBD2. The CDR3 is made up of 13 amino acids. Germline V gene sequence: CDR1 MRHNA, CDR2 SNTAGT. Trimming cost V 6 bases and J 2 bases; bases outside gene matches: 1.

This clonotype was picked up a small number of times. V usage is TRBV19 and J usage is TRBJ2-1, with 7 nucleotides matching TRBD1. The CDR3 is made up of 15 amino acids. The V segment lost 7 bases and the J segment 7 bases; nucleotides outside the gene matches: 13. CDR1 and CDR2 (germline): LNHDA, SQIVND (reference sequence). The CDR3 region has the DNA TGTGCCAGTACCAAGGCTCGGGGCAGGGGGAATGAGCAGTTCTTC. Translation gives CASTKARGRGNEQFF.

The rearrangement joins TRBV19 to TRBJ2-5; D perhaps matches TRBD2 (6 bases). Germline V lookup: CDR1 LNHDA, CDR2 SQIVND (reference sequence). The CDR3 loop spans 14 amino acids. V was clipped by 5 bases and J by 7 bases, with 17 bases between them. CDR3 coding DNA: TGTGCCAGTAGTCCGAAGGTGGGGGGACCGACCCAGTACTTC. Its translation is CASSPKVGGPTQYF.